Detailed here is one TCR beta chain. Per the authors' pipeline: Amplification of reference gene primers provided the estimated nucleated cell counts. This table comes from immunoSEQ multiplex PCR, and its TCRdb copy is limited to in-frame clones, with some not included. The V and J calls and clone size are taken from that table; D and trimming were inferred from the DNA. Here the sample spans under 150,000 clones, about 83% being singletons. The record originates from a study of blood T cell repertoires in COVID-19. About the study: The United States, Italy and Spain provided the acute and convalescent COVID-19 samples. PBMCs, B-cell-depleted T cells, or T cells provided the cDNA or gDNA that made up the material.

Per germline, CDR1 LNHDA and CDR2 SQIVND (reference sequence). The CDR3 has 15 amino acids. V trimming: 5 bases; J trimming: 7 bases; junction bases outside the gene matches: 6. The sample was peripheral blood. This sequence joins TRBV19 and TRBJ1-4; 11 bases line up with TRBD1. This sequence was found in an older man with active or convalescent COVID-19. The CDR3 protein is CASSPSGTGGEKLFF. DNA of the CDR3: TGTGCCAGTAGTCCCTCCGGGACAGGGGGTGAAAAACTGTTTTTT. Using reference TRBV19 and TRBJ1-4 for the parts outside the CDR3, the full variable domain is DGGITQSPKYLFRKEGQNVTLSCEQNLNHDAMYWYRQDPGQGLRLIYYSQIVNDFQKGDIAEGYSVSREKKESFPLTVTSAQKNPTAFYLCASSPSGTGGEKLFFGSGTQLSVL.